Listed here are 27 T cell receptor beta chains from one sample, sequenced in a study of OX40 agonist ivuxolimab in advanced cancers. Here immunoSEQ multiplex PCR was the method, and the copy in TCRdb shows in-frame clones only, minus some. This sample has 45,000 to 65,000 clones, with around 87% found just once. The sequencing here drew on CD4+ or CD8+ T cells sorted from blood, taken in a trial of the OX40 agonist ivuxolimab. The receptors originated from an adult with an advanced solid tumor such as melanoma, head and neck, liver or kidney cancer.

The CDR3 nucleotides are TGCGCCAGCAGCTCCCCCGGGAGAGCGAACACCGGGGAGCTGTTTTTT. Protein sequence: CASSSPGRANTGELFF. The genes are TRBV5-1 and TRBJ2-2, with D perhaps matching TRBD2 (6 bases). Deletions cut 3 bases from V and 0 bases from J, with 12 bases between. There are 16 residues in the CDR3. Germline V gives CDR1 SGHRS, CDR2 YFSETQ.

This sequence joins TRBV18 and TRBJ2-4; D call uncertain. Trimming removed 3 bases from V and 0 bases from J, with 12 bases in between. In germline, CDR1 is KGHSH, CDR2 LQKENI. The CDR3 extends over 16 amino acids. CDR3 sequence: CASSPYGNLAKNIQYF. In DNA form, the CDR3 reads TGTGCCAGCTCACCCTACGGTAATCTAGCCAAAAACATTCAGTACTTC.

This clone was counted a few times. The rearrangement uses TRBV7-9 and TRBJ1-4, with 8 bases identical to TRBD1. Germline V gene sequence: CDR1 SEHNR, CDR2 FQNEAQ (reference sequence). V gave up 5 bases and J gave up 4 bases; unmatched junction bases: 6. The CDR3 sequence is 15 residues long. The CDR3 region is CASSPGQGSNEKLFF. CDR3 bases: TGTGCCAGCAGCCCCGGACAGGGTAGTAATGAAAAACTGTTTTTT.

This chain links TRBV14 with TRBJ1-5, with D possibly TRBD1 on 6 matching bases. Germline loops: CDR1 SGHDN, CDR2 FVKESK. Trimming shortened V by 1 base and J by 2 bases, and 12 bases separated the two germline ends. CDR3 length: 16 amino acids. CDR3 loop: CASSQVGRGGNQPQHF. The CDR3, as DNA: TGTGCCAGCAGCCAAGTCGGCAGGGGTGGCAATCAGCCCCAGCATTTT.

The rearrangement links TRBV7-2 to TRBJ2-7, with 7 bases lining up with TRBD1. CDR1 is SGHTA and CDR2 is FQGNSA in the germline V gene. Germline trimming cut 2 bases from V and 4 bases from J; bases unmatched to any gene: 5. The CDR3 loop spans 14 amino acids. CDR3 in amino acids: CASSLQKGAYEQYF. The CDR3 DNA reads as TGTGCCAGCAGCTTACAGAAGGGGGCATACGAGCAGTACTTC.

The sample holds a few counts of this clone. The J gene is TRBJ1-1, the V gene TRBV2; the D is unclear. V was cut by 0 bases and J by 1 base, with 3 bases left in between. This CDR3 contains 13 residues. Germline-derived CDR1 and CDR2 are SNHLY and FYNNEI. CDR3 DNA: TGTGCCAGCAGTGAAGCCGAGAACACTGAAGCTTTCTTT. Its translation: CASSEAENTEAFF.

This chain connects TRBV19 to TRBJ1-5; D is unresolved. This CDR3 has 15 residues. V was clipped by 1 base and J by 0 bases, with 7 bases between them. CDR1 LNHDA and CDR2 SQIVND come from the germline V gene (reference sequence). This CDR3 is CASSIGINSNQPQHF. The CDR3 DNA follows: TGTGCCAGTAGTATAGGGATAAATAGCAATCAGCCCCAGCATTTT.

The V call is TRBV10-1, the J call TRBJ2-7; D not resolved. V lost 0 bases to trimming and J lost 2 bases, with 8 bases between them. Germline CDR1 WNHNN, CDR2 SYGVQD (reference sequence). The CDR3 has 14 amino acids. CDR3 in DNA: TGCGCCAGCAGTGAGTCGGCAAAACCCTACGAGCAGTACGTC. Translation: CASSESAKPYEQYV.

The chain combines TRBV6-1 with TRBJ1-1; D gene ambiguous. The germline V gene encodes CDR1 MNHNS and CDR2 SASEGT. The CDR3 runs 14 residues. The V gene lost 5 bases and the J gene lost 2 bases, with 12 bases spanning the gap. CDR3 coding DNA: TGTGCCAGCAGTCCAACCCGAGGTAACACTGAAGCTTTCTTT. It codes for CASSPTRGNTEAFF.

The chain has TRBV5-5 and TRBJ1-2; D possibly corresponds to TRBD1 (5 bases). Per the germline V gene, CDR1 is SGHKS and CDR2 is YYEKEE (reference sequence). CDR3 length: 13 amino acids. Trimming pared 2 bases from V and 4 bases from J, leaving 9 bases between. Written as DNA, the CDR3 is TGTGCCAGCAGCTTAGACAGTCGCTATGGCTACACCTTC. Residues: CASSLDSRYGYTF.

As DNA, the CDR3 is TGTGCCATCAGGGGGGGTCGGGATACGCAGTATTTT. Translating gives CAIRGGRDTQYF. The rearrangement joins TRBV10-3 to TRBJ2-3; the D gene is possibly TRBD2 (6 bases). Deletions cut 6 bases from V and 6 bases from J, with 10 bases between. Germline V lookup: CDR1 ENHRY, CDR2 SYGVKD. The CDR3 has 12 residues.

The chain combines TRBV4-3 with TRBJ2-1; 8 bases agree with TRBD2. The CDR3 is made up of 20 amino acids. Per the germline V gene, CDR1 is LGHNA and CDR2 is YSLEER. The V gene end was trimmed by 3 bases and the J gene end by 4 bases; junction bases not matched to a gene: 20. CDR3 DNA: TGCGCCAGCAGCCACTTATTTTGGGGGACGAGACTAGCGCCTTACAATGAGCAGTTCTTC. This codes for CASSHLFWGTRLAPYNEQFF.

The chain employs TRBV18 and TRBJ2-7; D may match TRBD1 or TRBD2 (5 bases each). Germline lookup yields CDR1 KGHSH and CDR2 LQKENI. This CDR3 is built from 14 residues. V lost 3 bases, J lost 5 bases, and 14 bases lay in between. The chain's CDR3 is CASSPGASRDEQYF. The CDR3 DNA sequence: TGTGCCAGCTCACCCGGGGCTAGCCGCGACGAGCAGTACTTC.

CDR3 DNA sequence: TGTGCCAGCAGTGGACGGGTCGGTTACGCTGAAGCTTTCTTT. Translated, it gives CASSGRVGYAEAFF. The chain links TRBV2 to TRBJ1-1; D ambiguous. V lost 4 bases to trimming and J lost 6 bases, with 15 bases between them. Germline CDR1 is SNHLY and CDR2 is FYNNEI. CDR3 length: 14 amino acids. The whole variable domain, filled in from reference TRBV2 and TRBJ1-1, reads EPEVTQTPSHQVTQMGQEVILRCVPISNHLYFYWYRQILGQKVEFLVSFYNNEISEKSEIFDDQFSVERPDGSNFTLKIRSTKLEDSAMYFCASSGRVGYAEAFFGQGTRLTVV.

The chain has TRBV27 and TRBJ1-2; tentative D call: TRBD1 (6 bases). Trimming cost V 5 bases and J 5 bases, with 18 bases left between them. The germline V gene has CDR1 MNHEY and CDR2 SMNVEV (reference sequence). The CDR3 spans 15 residues. The CDR3 bases are TGTGCCAGCAGTGGCGGGGCAACAAGGGGGTATGGCTACACCTTC. Its protein product is CASSGGATRGYGYTF.

By share of the sample, this clone is medium-sized. CDR3 region: CSVAGESPREQYF. CDR3 nucleotide sequence: TGCAGCGTCGCAGGGGAATCGCCTCGGGAGCAGTACTTC. V is TRBV29-1 and J is TRBJ2-7, with D possibly TRBD1 on 6 matching bases. The CDR3 extends over 13 amino acids. V was trimmed by 6 bases and J by 7 bases, leaving 19 bases between them. CDR1 is SQVTM, CDR2 ANQGSEA, per germline.

The rearrangement uses TRBV11-2 and TRBJ1-1; a weak D match, TRBD1 (6 bases). Germline CDR1 is SGHAT and CDR2 is FQNNGV. The CDR3 has 16 amino acids. The ends were cut back, 5 bases at V and 8 bases at J, with 24 bases in the middle. In nucleotides, the CDR3 is TGTGCCAGCAGCCCCCAGACAGGACCCGGCAAGGGGGAAGCTTTCTTT. Translated, it gives CASSPQTGPGKGEAFF.

The rearrangement links TRBV2 to TRBJ2-2; perhaps D is TRBD1 or TRBD2 (5 bases each). V was clipped by 5 bases and J by 5 bases, with 21 bases between them. CDR3 length: 17 amino acids. Germline V gene sequence: CDR1 SNHLY, CDR2 FYNNEI. The CDR3 sequence is CASSPQGGSYRTGELFF. CDR3 nucleotide sequence: TGTGCCAGCAGTCCCCAGGGCGGGTCCTATCGTACCGGGGAGCTGTTTTTT.

The V and J genes are TRBV19 and TRBJ2-2; 7 bases are shared with TRBD2. The CDR3 contains 15 residues. The trim removed 10 bases at V and 7 bases at J, leaving 15 bases unmatched. Germline loops: CDR1 LNHDA, CDR2 SQIVND (reference sequence). DNA for the CDR3: TGTGCCACCCGTCTTGGGCGGGAGAGGAACGGGGAGCTGTTTTTT. Protein product: CATRLGRERNGELFF.

This rearrangement joins TRBV28 to TRBJ1-5; a possible D gene is TRBD1 (5 bases). Trimming stripped 5 bases from V and 14 bases from J, with 19 bases between. Per germline, CDR1 MDHEN and CDR2 SYDVKM. This CDR3 is built from 13 residues. The CDR3 DNA is TGTGCCAGCAGTCCGAGGACATATCAGGGTGAGCATTTT. Protein product: CASSPRTYQGEHF.

A few counts support this clone. The chain is built from TRBV4-1 and TRBJ1-5, with 7 bases that match TRBD1. Germline V gene lookup returns CDR1 MGHRA and CDR2 YSYEKL. V trimming: 4 bases; J trimming: 2 bases; junction bases outside the gene matches: 8. There are 16 residues in the CDR3. CDR3 region: CASSLQYGTGNQPQHF. The DNA for the CDR3 is TGCGCCAGCAGCCTGCAGTACGGGACAGGCAATCAGCCCCAGCATTTT.

With respect to this clone: The junction and the germline gene differ at one end; a read error may be behind it. The chain joins TRBV4-1 to TRBJ1-1, with D maybe TRBD1 (6 bases). The germline CDR1 and CDR2 sequences are MGHRA and YSYEKL. This CDR3 region has 14 residues. The CDR3 is CASSREQGNAEAFF. Written as DNA, the CDR3 is TGCGCCAGCAGCCGGGAGCAGGGGAACGCTGAAGCTTTCTTT.

The chain recombines TRBV6-5 with TRBJ2-4; TRBD2 aligns across 8 bases. This CDR3 region has 13 residues. The germline CDR1 and CDR2 sequences are MNHEY and SVGAGI. CDR3 sequence: CASGGSAKNIQYF. CDR3 nucleotide sequence: TGTGCGAGCGGGGGTTCGGCCAAAAACATTCAGTACTTC.

J is TRBJ1-4 and V is TRBV28; 10 bases agree with TRBD1. Trimming took 8 bases from V and 4 from J; bases not matched to a gene: 4. The CDR3 extends over 14 amino acids. The germline CDR1 and CDR2 sequences are MDHEN and SYDVKM. The CDR3 region has the DNA TGTGCCAGCGGGACAGGGGCCAGTAATGAAAAACTGTTTTTT. Protein sequence: CASGTGASNEKLFF.

This clone was recorded only once. The chain joins TRBV11-2 to TRBJ1-4; 7 nucleotides match TRBD1. CDR3 size: 18 residues. V shed 5 bases and J 6 bases; nucleotides not matched to a gene: 18. Germline lookup yields CDR1 SGHAT and CDR2 FQNNGV. The CDR3 DNA reads as TGTGCCAGCAGCCCTTACCGATCACGAGGGGGCGCGGATGAAAAACTGTTTTTT. This sequence encodes CASSPYRSRGGADEKLFF.

The V call is TRBV6-6, the J call TRBJ2-1; D is ambiguous. Germline V lookup: CDR1 MNHNY, CDR2 SVGAGI (reference sequence). Trimming shortened V by 2 bases and J by 9 bases, and 5 bases separated the two germline ends. The CDR3 has 11 residues. Here the CDR3 reads CASSYGGEQFF. CDR3 DNA sequence: TGTGCCAGCAGTTACGGTGGTGAGCAGTTCTTC.

The J gene is TRBJ2-7, the V gene TRBV7-2, with D hard to call. There are 14 residues in the CDR3. V dropped 6 bases and J dropped 0 bases, with 12 bases sitting between them. Germline V gene sequence: CDR1 SGHTA, CDR2 FQGNSA. The CDR3 reads CASREGRSSYEQYF. The CDR3 nucleotides read TGTGCCAGCAGAGAAGGACGGAGCTCCTACGAGCAGTACTTC.